The 25 T cell receptor beta chains below come from one sample, sequenced in a study of graft-versus-host responses after intestinal transplantation. These receptors have no identified antigens. Some clones are missing from TCRdb's copy, which holds only in-frame ones; the method was immunoSEQ multiplex PCR. This sample carries 70,000 to 80,000 clones, 80% to 95% of them seen once, and the ten largest clones take about 1.3%. The source material was unstimulated CD8+ T cells sorted from spleen or lymph node cells, sampled before intestinal transplant. All receptors come from a human donor who received an intestinal transplant.

The chain combines TRBV4-1 with TRBJ1-5; D unclear. This CDR3 spans 13 amino acids. The germline CDR1 and CDR2 sequences are MGHRA and YSYEKL. With 0 bases removed from V and 9 bases from J, the gap between germline ends came to 9 bases. The CDR3, as DNA: TGCGCCAGCAGCCAAGATCTGGAGGGGCCCCAGCATTTT. Its translation is CASSQDLEGPQHF.

The genes are TRBV4-1 and TRBJ2-4; D gene ambiguous. V shed 3 bases and J shed 0 bases, with 15 bases lying between them. CDR1 is MGHRA, CDR2 YSYEKL, per germline. This CDR3 has 17 amino acids. The CDR3 nucleotides read TGCGCCAGCAGCCACCATGGAACAGACCGAGCCAAAAACATTCAGTACTTC. Encoded protein: CASSHHGTDRAKNIQYF.

The chain is built from TRBV5-6 and TRBJ1-1; D is unclear. CDR3 length: 17 residues. Trimming took off 0 bases at V and 4 bases at J, with 19 bases between the two ends. Germline V lookup: CDR1 SGHDT, CDR2 YYEEEE. Here the CDR3 reads CASSLVVFGSGSTEAFF. The CDR3 nucleotides are TGTGCCAGCAGCTTGGTGGTATTCGGCAGCGGGAGCACTGAAGCTTTCTTT. The complete variable domain, with remaining parts taken from reference TRBV5-6 and TRBJ1-1, reads DAGVTQSPTHLIKTRGQQVTLRCSPKSGHDTVSWYQQALGQGPQFIFQYYEEEERQRGNFPDRFSGHQFPNYSSELNVNALLLGDSALYLCASSLVVFGSGSTEAFFGQGTRLTVV.

The chain carries TRBV5-4 and TRBJ1-2; TRBD1 agrees at 8 bases. This CDR3 region has 14 residues. Germline V lookup: CDR1 SGHNT, CDR2 YYREEE (reference sequence). With 0 bases clipped from V and 4 bases from J, the junction kept 2 bases outside the gene matches. The CDR3 nucleotides read TGTGCCAGCAGCTTGGTACAGGGGGTCTATGGCTACACCTTC. Its protein product is CASSLVQGVYGYTF.

The genes are TRBV27 and TRBJ1-6; D unclear. The germline gives CDR1 MNHEY, CDR2 SMNVEV (reference sequence). V lost 3 bases and J lost 10, with 7 bases in between. There are 12 residues in the CDR3. CDR3 sequence: CASSFYGSPLHF. The CDR3 nucleotides are TGTGCCAGCAGTTTTTACGGGTCACCCCTCCACTTT.

This CDR3 is CASSKGGQGLPSLYGYTF. The CDR3 coding sequence is TGTGCCAGCAGCAAAGGGGGACAGGGCCTGCCTTCTCTTTATGGCTACACCTTC. The genes are TRBV21-1 and TRBJ1-2; the tabulated D call, TRBD1, remains unverified against the DNA. TRBV21-1 is a pseudogene. The CDR3 runs 18 residues.

The V gene is TRBV16, the J gene TRBJ2-7; the match to TRBD2 covers 8 bases. Germline CDR1 reads KGHSY; CDR2 reads FQNENV. This CDR3 is built from 15 residues. V shed 0 bases, J shed 4 bases, and the junction held 5 bases outside the gene matches. DNA of the CDR3: TGTGCCAGCAGCCAATCGGCCGGGGGGGGTTACGAGCAGTACTTC. It translates to CASSQSAGGGYEQYF.

This clone was seen only a few times. Other DNA sequences within the sample encode an identical CDR3. The chain couples TRBV5-4 to TRBJ2-7, with D possibly being TRBD2 (6 bases). V lost 4 bases and J 0 bases, leaving 8 bases between the germline ends. Germline CDR1 and CDR2: SGHNT and YYREEE (reference sequence). This CDR3 is built from 13 residues. For the CDR3, the DNA is TGTGCCAGCAGCCCCGGGGGCTCCTACGAGCAGTACTTC. Amino acid sequence: CASSPGGSYEQYF.

The rearrangement joins TRBV11-2 to TRBJ2-7, with no clear D. Trimming took off 3 bases at V and 0 bases at J, with 21 bases between the two ends. This CDR3 is 18 amino acids long. In germline, CDR1 is SGHAT, CDR2 FQNNGV. The CDR3 DNA reads TGTGCCAGCAGCTTTTTTATTTTGGGCCCCGCGAGCTCCTACGAGCAGTACTTC. Amino acid sequence: CASSFFILGPASSYEQYF.

This chain joins TRBV11-2 and TRBJ1-3; 7 nucleotides align to TRBD1. Looked up from germline, CDR1 is SGHAT and CDR2 is FQNNGV. J lost 5 bases, V lost 5 bases, and 12 bases had no gene match. CDR3 size: 16 residues. The CDR3 nucleotides are TGTGCCAGCAGCACCCCCCAGGGGGAGCAAAGAAACACCATATATTTT. Its protein product is CASSTPQGEQRNTIYF.

The chain uses TRBV4-1 and TRBJ2-3; 12 bases line up with TRBD2. This CDR3 has 16 amino acids. Trimming cost V 3 bases and J 4 bases; bases outside gene matches: 5. Germline CDR1 and CDR2: MGHRA and YSYEKL. CDR3 in DNA: TGCGCCAGCAGCCACCAGACTAGCGGGGGAGCAGATACGCAGTATTTT. Amino acid sequence: CASSHQTSGGADTQYF.

The rearrangement links TRBV4-1 to TRBJ2-1; TRBD2 agrees at 11 bases. V lost 3 bases, J lost 4 bases, and 5 bases stayed unmatched. The germline CDR1 and CDR2 sequences are MGHRA and YSYEKL. This CDR3 has 16 residues. Here the CDR3 reads CASSHPVAGGYNEQFF. The CDR3 DNA follows: TGCGCCAGCAGCCACCCGGTAGCGGGGGGGTACAATGAGCAGTTCTTC.

The rearrangement joins TRBV10-2 to TRBJ2-7, with 7 bases fitting TRBD1. The trim removed 3 bases at V and 0 bases at J, leaving 5 bases unmatched. The germline V gene has CDR1 WSHSY and CDR2 SAAADI. The CDR3 runs 15 residues. For the CDR3, the DNA is TGCGCCAGCAGTGATCTACGGGACAGCTCCTACGAGCAGTACTTC. Its protein is CASSDLRDSSYEQYF.

The chain carries TRBV25-1 and TRBJ2-7; D may be TRBD1 (6 bases). Germline CDR1 and CDR2: MGHDK and SYGVNS. The CDR3 contains 11 residues. Here the CDR3 DNA reads TGTGGGGACACTGGACGCTACGAGCAGTACTTC. This gives the protein CGDTGRYEQYF.

This clone was counted a few times. The rearrangement uses TRBV9 and TRBJ2-3, with 7 bases identical to TRBD1. This CDR3 has 12 amino acids. V dropped 5 bases and J dropped 6; count of bases not matched to a gene: 3. CDR1 and CDR2 (germline): SGDLS, YYNGEE. The CDR3 DNA is TGTGCCAGCAGGGGGGACAGTGATACGCAGTATTTT. As protein: CASRGDSDTQYF. The whole variable domain, remainder taken from reference TRBV9 and TRBJ2-3, is DSGVTQTPKHLITATGQRVTLRCSPRSGDLSVYWYQQSLDQGLQFLIQYYNGEERAKGNILERFSAQQFPDLHSELNLSSLELGDSALYFCASRGDSDTQYFGPGTRLTVL.

This clone was observed once. CDR3 DNA: TGTGCCAGCAGACCACAGGGGGAGGCTAACTATGGCTACACCTTC. It codes for CASRPQGEANYGYTF. The chain combines TRBV6-6 with TRBJ1-2; TRBD1 matches 8 bases. Germline lookup yields CDR1 MNHNY and CDR2 SVGAGI (reference sequence). After removal of 6 bases from V and 0 bases from J, the junction contained 6 bases not matched to a gene. The CDR3 has 15 residues.

V and J are TRBV5-4 and TRBJ1-6; maybe TRBD1 (5 bases). This CDR3 is 15 amino acids long. Trimming left V 5 bases short and J 8 bases short, with 17 bases between. Germline V CDR1 and CDR2: SGHNT, YYREEE (reference sequence). The CDR3 sequence: CASRQTGWGDSPLHF. The CDR3, as DNA: TGTGCCAGCAGACAGACGGGCTGGGGGGATTCACCCCTCCACTTT.

The chain joins TRBV9 to TRBJ2-1; 7 bases align to TRBD2. The trim removed 0 bases at V and 2 bases at J, leaving 8 bases unmatched. Germline V lookup: CDR1 SGDLS, CDR2 YYNGEE. The CDR3 length is 17 residues. CDR3 region: CASSVGGGSGAYNEQFF. CDR3 bases: TGTGCCAGCAGCGTAGGGGGGGGGAGCGGGGCCTACAATGAGCAGTTCTTC. Complete variable domain (other parts from reference TRBV9 and TRBJ2-1): DSGVTQTPKHLITATGQRVTLRCSPRSGDLSVYWYQQSLDQGLQFLIQYYNGEERAKGNILERFSAQQFPDLHSELNLSSLELGDSALYFCASSVGGGSGAYNEQFFGPGTRLTVL.

The V call is TRBV6-5, the J call TRBJ2-7; 13 bases agree with TRBD2. The CDR3 contains 15 residues. The V gene end was trimmed by 6 bases and the J gene end by 5 bases; junction bases not matched to a gene: 7. CDR1 and CDR2 from the germline V gene are MNHEY and SVGAGI. CDR3 residues: CASRILAGGPNEQYF. CDR3 nucleotide sequence: TGTGCCAGCAGAATACTAGCGGGGGGGCCCAACGAGCAGTACTTC.

The chain recombines TRBV5-1 with TRBJ1-4; 7 nucleotides match TRBD1. V trimming: 4 bases; J trimming: 3 bases; junction bases outside the gene matches: 6. In germline, CDR1 is SGHRS, CDR2 YFSETQ. The CDR3 length is 15 residues. The CDR3 reads CASSTKGQPNEKLFF. The CDR3 DNA follows: TGCGCCAGCAGCACTAAGGGACAGCCTAATGAAAAACTGTTTTTT.

The chain employs TRBV7-9 and TRBJ2-1, with TRBD1 matching over 10 bases. CDR1 and CDR2 (germline): SEHNR, FQNEAQ (reference sequence). V shed 5 bases, J shed 8 bases, and the junction held 3 bases outside the gene matches. This CDR3 is 13 amino acids long. The CDR3 sequence: CASSPTGGYEQFF. The CDR3 nucleotides read TGTGCCAGCAGCCCGACAGGGGGCTATGAGCAGTTCTTC.

This chain connects TRBV4-1 to TRBJ1-5; maybe TRBD1 (5 bases). Germline CDR1 and CDR2: MGHRA and YSYEKL. V was pared by 2 bases and J by 5 bases, with 13 bases between. The length of the CDR3 is 15 residues. The CDR3 coding sequence is TGCGCCAGCAGCCAATTACAGGTGTCTGATCAGCCCCAGCATTTT. It encodes CASSQLQVSDQPQHF.

This chain joins TRBV7-9 and TRBJ1-4, with 7 bases that match TRBD1. Trimming at V came to 5 bases and at J to 4 bases, leaving 7 bases not matched to a gene. CDR3 size: 15 residues. CDR1 is SEHNR and CDR2 is FQNEAQ in the germline V gene (reference sequence). The CDR3 sequence: CASSKGTASNEKLFF. The CDR3 nucleotides read TGTGCCAGCAGCAAGGGGACAGCTAGTAATGAAAAACTGTTTTTT.

V gene TRBV5-6 combines with J gene TRBJ1-2; 8 nucleotides align to TRBD1. Germline lookup yields CDR1 SGHDT and CDR2 YYEEEE. The trim removed 0 bases at V and 6 bases at J, leaving 7 bases unmatched. The CDR3 runs to 15 residues. CDR3 amino acids: CASSLVQGAGDGYTF. The CDR3, as DNA: TGTGCCAGCAGCTTGGTCCAGGGGGCTGGGGATGGCTACACCTTC.

The rearrangement uses TRBV5-4 and TRBJ2-3, with 9 bases identical to TRBD2. V shed 0 bases, J shed 4 bases, and the junction held 15 bases outside the gene matches. Germline CDR1 SGHNT, CDR2 YYREEE (reference sequence). The CDR3 is 19 residues long. CDR3 DNA: TGTGCCAGCAGCTTGGAAGGGCTAGCGGGGCCAATAGGGGCAGATACGCAGTATTTT. Encoded protein: CASSLEGLAGPIGADTQYF.